The rows below give T cell receptor beta chains drawn from one sample of a study of monozygotic twins with inflammatory bowel disease. Following a re-call of the 5' RACE reads, TCRdb has one entry per CDR3 protein and lacks DNA. The repertoire table contains some 170,000 distinct CDR3 sequences. The sequenced sample was blood. These receptors came from a human donor with ulcerative colitis or Crohn's disease, or a healthy co-twin of an affected twin (not recorded which). The CDR3 runs from the conserved cysteine through the conserved F or W. Clone size is not always given. Where it is, it says once, few, many or a class for expanded clones.

clone_size: NA; v_call: TRBV7-9; j_call: TRBJ2-1; cdr3_aa: CASSLGLENEQFF
clone_size: NA; v_call: TRBV6-1; j_call: TRBJ1-5; cdr3_aa: CASRGTGDNQPQHF
clone_size: medium-sized; v_call: TRBV20-1; j_call: TRBJ2-1; cdr3_aa: CSAYQGSYNEQFF
clone_size: NA; v_call: TRBV20-1; j_call: TRBJ2-2; cdr3_aa: CSASSGITGELFF
clone_size: NA; v_call: TRBV29-1; j_call: TRBJ2-2; cdr3_aa: CSVGGAGELFF
clone_size: NA; v_call: TRBV12-3/TRBV12-4; j_call: TRBJ2-1; cdr3_aa: CAVGGSGYNEQFF
clone_size: NA; v_call: TRBV19; j_call: TRBJ1-5; cdr3_aa: CASSINSWQPQHF
clone_size: NA; v_call: TRBV6-2/TRBV6-3; j_call: TRBJ1-5; cdr3_aa: CASSRQTYQPQHF
clone_size: NA; v_call: TRBV5-1; j_call: TRBJ1-1; cdr3_aa: CASRIGPEFTEAFF
clone_size: NA; v_call: TRBV7-2; j_call: TRBJ1-2; cdr3_aa: CASSSQMGNYGYTF
clone_size: NA; v_call: TRBV12-3/TRBV12-4; j_call: TRBJ2-3; cdr3_aa: CASSQFTTDTQYF